This is a list of T cell receptor beta chains from one sample in a study of shared clonotypes between healthy human individuals. TCRdb's table, derived via immunoSEQ multiplex PCR, lists solely in-frame clones and lacks some. The table has some 470,000 clones, over 65% seen once; the top ten hold 13%. Sequenced sample: PBMCs. These receptors were obtained from a woman aged 40 to 50 in good health. Some clones in this sample may be carry-over from other donors' samples. Both conserved end residues are part of each CDR3. The D gene is left open where the match is weak. Not all rows give a size; the values are once, few, many and, for expanded clones, a class.

cdr3_aa cdr3_nt d_call clone_size j_call v_call cdr3_length
CASSDVFGRGLGTEAFF TGTGCCAGCAGTGATGTTTTCGGTAGGGGGCTAGGAACTGAAGCTTTCTTT TRBD1 NA TRBJ1-1 TRBV6-1 17
CASRLGLAGAVEQFF TGTGCCAGCAGGCTGGGACTAGCGGGAGCGGTTGAGCAGTTCTTC TRBD2 NA TRBJ2-1 TRBV5-4 15
CASSLGLVGKQYF TGTGCCAGCAGCCTGGGACTAGTTGGTAAGCAGTACTTC TRBD2 NA TRBJ2-7 TRBV11-2 13
CASSLEGGLVETQYF TGCGCCAGCAGCTTGGAGGGAGGGTTGGTAGAGACCCAGTACTTC TRBD2 NA TRBJ2-5 TRBV5-1 15
CASSPRSEGRWYAEAFF TGTGCCAGCTCACCAAGATCGGAGGGGCGGTGGTACGCTGAAGCTTTCTTT NA NA TRBJ1-1 TRBV18 17
CASSRGGRGTDTQYF TGTGCCAGCTCCCGGGGCGGGAGGGGAACAGATACGCAGTATTTT TRBD2 NA TRBJ2-3 TRBV6-5 15
CASSLARDYATQYF TGTGCCAGCAGCTTGGCGCGGGACTACGCGACCCAGTACTTC TRBD2 NA TRBJ2-5 TRBV5-6 14
CASSSRTLKRGQYF TGTGCCAGTAGCTCTCGGACTTTAAAAAGGGGGCAGTACTTC NA NA TRBJ2-7 TRBV19 14
CASSLAAGTARNQPQHF TGTGCCAGCAGCTTAGCAGCTGGGACGGCCAGAAATCAGCCCCAGCATTTT NA NA TRBJ1-5 TRBV7-2 17
CASSLVLGYEQYF TGCGCCAGCAGCTTGGTATTGGGATACGAGCAGTACTTC NA NA TRBJ2-7 TRBV5-1 13
CASSDGAGSSPLHF TGTGCCAGCAGTGATGGGGCGGGCAGTTCACCCCTCCACTTT NA NA TRBJ1-6 TRBV6-1 14
CASSPPSWGSNTEAFF TGTGCCAGCAGTCCCCCCAGTTGGGGGTCGAACACTGAAGCTTTCTTT NA NA TRBJ1-1 TRBV28 16
CASSPGYNEQFF TGTGCCAGCAGCCCCGGTTACAATGAGCAGTTCTTC NA NA TRBJ2-1 TRBV28 12
CASSERLGYYEQYF TGTGCCAGCAGTGAACGGCTAGGCTACTACGAGCAGTACTTC NA NA TRBJ2-7 TRBV2 14
CASSLDVDYGYTF TGCGCCAGCAGCTTGGACGTTGACTATGGCTACACCTTC NA NA TRBJ1-2 TRBV5-1 13
CASSTTGPVNTGELFF TGTGCCAGCAGCACGACGGGACCCGTGAACACCGGGGAGCTGTTTTTT NA NA TRBJ2-2 TRBV7-3 16
CWANNEQYF TGTTGGGCGAATAACGAGCAGTACTTC NA few TRBJ2-7 TRBV28 9
CASSQTLLWGEKLFF TGCGCCAGCAGCCAAACCCTACTATGGGGGGAAAAACTGTTTTTT NA NA TRBJ1-4 TRBV4-3 15
CASSLGGASNTGELLF TGTGCCAGCAGCTTAGGGGGGGCGAGTAACACCGGGGAGCTGCTTTTT NA NA TRBJ2-2 TRBV7-9 16
CASRPTGFPMNTEAFF TGCGCCAGCAGACCAACAGGGTTCCCTATGAACACTGAAGCTTTCTTT NA NA TRBJ1-1 TRBV5-1 16
CASSRRTSASTDTQYF TGTGCCAGCAGCCGCCGGACTAGCGCCTCCACAGATACGCAGTATTTT TRBD2 NA TRBJ2-3 TRBV14 16
CASSLTGSREQYF TGTGCCAGCAGCTTGACGGGGTCGAGGGAGCAGTACTTC NA NA TRBJ2-7 TRBV7-2 13
CASSSLTQETQYF TGTGCCAGCAGCTCCCTGACCCAAGAGACCCAGTACTTC NA NA TRBJ2-5 TRBV11-2 13
CASSAAVAGGTDTQYF TGTGCCAGCAGTGCGGCAGTAGCGGGAGGGACAGATACGCAGTATTTT TRBD2 NA TRBJ2-3 TRBV2 16
CASSQSRGWNEKLFF TGCGCCAGCAGCCAGAGCAGGGGATGGAATGAAAAACTGTTTTTT NA NA TRBJ1-4 TRBV4-1 15